This T cell receptor (beta chain) is from a study of CD8+ T cells in alopecia areata. Extracted from the samples, RNA was reverse transcribed into cDNA to serve as the sequencing template. Clones were sequenced by immunoSEQ multiplex PCR, and TCRdb holds only the in-frame ones, with some missing. This sample yields about 140,000 clones, of which approximately 50% are seen a single time; 0.95% to 1% belongs to the top ten. Those with alopecia areata gave lesional scalp punch biopsies and peripheral blood. Isolation of CD4+ and CD8+ T cells from PBMCs was achieved by sorting. Germline V gives CDR1 SGHTA, CDR2 FQGNSA. With 5 bases removed from V and 1 base from J, the gap between germline ends came to 16 bases. The CDR3 contains 16 residues. There are a few counts of this clone.

The clonotype comes from a human donor with alopecia areata. The chain uses TRBV7-2 and TRBJ2-3; the D gene is possibly TRBD2 (6 bases). This sample comprised CD4+ T cells sorted from blood, obtained at week 0. The CDR3 DNA is TGTGCCAGCAGCGGGGGTTGGGGGGTAGGCACAGATACGCAGTATTTT. This gives the protein CASSGGWGVGTDTQYF.